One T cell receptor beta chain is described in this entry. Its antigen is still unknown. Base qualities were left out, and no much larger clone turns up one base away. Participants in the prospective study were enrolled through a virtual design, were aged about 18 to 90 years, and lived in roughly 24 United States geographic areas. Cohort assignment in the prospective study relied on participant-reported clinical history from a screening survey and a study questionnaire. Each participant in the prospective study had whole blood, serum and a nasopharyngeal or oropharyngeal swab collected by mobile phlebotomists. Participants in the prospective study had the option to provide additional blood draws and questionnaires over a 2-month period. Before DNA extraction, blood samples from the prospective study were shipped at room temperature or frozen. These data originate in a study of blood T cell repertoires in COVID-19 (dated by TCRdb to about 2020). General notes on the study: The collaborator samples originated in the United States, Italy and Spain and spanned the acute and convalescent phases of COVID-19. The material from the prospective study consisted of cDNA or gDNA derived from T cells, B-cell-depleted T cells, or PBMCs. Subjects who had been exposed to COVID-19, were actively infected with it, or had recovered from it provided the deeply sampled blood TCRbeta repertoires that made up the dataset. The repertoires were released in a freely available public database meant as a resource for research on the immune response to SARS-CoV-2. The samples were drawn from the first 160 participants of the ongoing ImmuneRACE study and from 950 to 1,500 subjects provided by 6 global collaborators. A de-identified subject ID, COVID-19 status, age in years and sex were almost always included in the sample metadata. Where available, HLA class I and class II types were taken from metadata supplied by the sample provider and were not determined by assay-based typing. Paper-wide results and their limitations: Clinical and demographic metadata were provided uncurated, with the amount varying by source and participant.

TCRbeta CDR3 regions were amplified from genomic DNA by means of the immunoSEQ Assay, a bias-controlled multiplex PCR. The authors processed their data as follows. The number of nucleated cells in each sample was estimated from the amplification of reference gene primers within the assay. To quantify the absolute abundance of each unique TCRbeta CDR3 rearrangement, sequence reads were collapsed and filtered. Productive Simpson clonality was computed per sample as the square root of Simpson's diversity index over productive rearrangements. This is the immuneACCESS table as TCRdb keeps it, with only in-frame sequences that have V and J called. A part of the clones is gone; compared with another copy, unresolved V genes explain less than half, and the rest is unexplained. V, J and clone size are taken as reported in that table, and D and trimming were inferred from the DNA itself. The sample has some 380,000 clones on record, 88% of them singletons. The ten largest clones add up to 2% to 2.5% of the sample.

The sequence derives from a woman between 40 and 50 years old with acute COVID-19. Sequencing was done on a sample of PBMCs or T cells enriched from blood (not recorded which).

CDR3 region: CASSQDWGGTDQPQHF. The sequenced DNA: TGCGCCAGCAGCCAAGACTGGGGAGGAACGGATCAGCCCCAGCATTTT. Recombination joined TRBV4-1 with TRBJ1-5, with the D gene call left open. The V end loses 0 bases and the J end loses 5 bases, and a stretch of 14 bases separates them. The CDR3 runs 16 residues from the cysteine to the phenylalanine. Here the CDR3 DNA is all that survives: 48 bases in frame from base 1. CDR1 and CDR2 are drawn from the germline V gene: MGHRA, YSYEKL.